The 11 T cell receptor beta chains reported below all come from one sample, sequenced in a study of OX40 agonist ivuxolimab in advanced cancers. Libraries were prepared by immunoSEQ multiplex PCR; TCRdb keeps only in-frame clonotypes and omits some of them. The table lists 55,000 to 80,000 clones, roughly 86% of them singletons. The sequencing used CD4+ or CD8+ T cells sorted from blood, collected in a trial of the OX40 agonist ivuxolimab. Source of these receptors: an adult with an advanced solid tumor such as melanoma, head and neck, liver or kidney cancer.

The chain has TRBV5-1 and TRBJ1-3, with D tentatively TRBD1 (5 bases). Trimming cost V 1 base and J 4 bases, with 12 bases left between them. There are 15 residues in the CDR3. The V gene's germline CDR1 is SGHRS and CDR2 YFSETQ. Here the CDR3 DNA reads TGCGCCAGCAGCTTGTCTGGGACGGGAGGAAACACCATATATTTT. Translated: CASSLSGTGGNTIYF.

This chain uses TRBV18 with TRBJ2-3, with D possibly matching TRBD1 (7 bases). The V and J ends lost 6 bases and 4 bases respectively, with 17 bases between them. In germline, CDR1 is KGHSH, CDR2 LQKENI. This CDR3 contains 15 residues. CDR3 amino acids: CASSPGGGRADTQYF. CDR3 in DNA: TGTGCCAGCTCTCCAGGGGGAGGCCGGGCAGATACGCAGTATTTT. The full variable domain, with the rest looked up from reference TRBV18 and TRBJ2-3, is NAGVMQNPRHLVRRRGQEARLRCSPMKGHSHVYWYRQLPEEGLKFMVYLQKENIIDESGMPKERFSAEFPKEGPSILRIQQVVRGDSAAYFCASSPGGGRADTQYFGPGTRLTVL.

The V call is TRBV18, the J call TRBJ2-7, with D perhaps matching TRBD1 (5 bases). The CDR3 length is 16 residues. Between the trimmed V and J ends, which lost 3 bases and 5 bases, there was a span of 20 bases. Per the germline V gene, CDR1 is KGHSH and CDR2 is LQKENI. CDR3 nucleotide sequence: TGTGCCAGCTCACCTTCCACGAACCCCAGGGAACACGAGCAGTACTTC. This encodes CASSPSTNPREHEQYF.

The gene calls are TRBV28 and TRBJ2-1, with TRBD1 matching over 7 bases. V shed 6 bases, J shed 11 bases, and the junction held 16 bases outside the gene matches. Germline V gives CDR1 MDHEN, CDR2 SYDVKM. This CDR3 contains 15 residues. CDR3 region: CASSSHSTGDPQQFF. The CDR3 DNA is TGTGCCAGCAGCTCCCATAGTACAGGGGATCCTCAGCAGTTCTTC.

On this clone: Additional DNA sequences in this sample encode the identical CDR3. V gene TRBV28 combines with J gene TRBJ1-3, with D unclear. Trimming cost V 9 bases and J 0 bases, with 15 bases left between them. Germline assignment: CDR1 MDHEN and CDR2 SYDVKM. This CDR3 comprises 15 residues. Here the CDR3 DNA reads TGTGCCAGTAGTAAACAGACATTCTCTGGAAACACCATATATTTT. Protein sequence: CASSKQTFSGNTIYF.

The rearrangement links TRBV18 to TRBJ2-1, with D hard to call. The V gene's germline CDR1 is KGHSH and CDR2 LQKENI. The CDR3 totals 13 residues. V was clipped by 5 bases and J by 6 bases, with 11 bases between them. The CDR3 is CASSTGIINEQFF. The CDR3 DNA is TGTGCCAGCTCAACTGGGATTATCAATGAGCAGTTCTTC.

J is TRBJ2-5 and V is TRBV11-3; TRBD1 matches at 7 bases. The CDR3 loop spans 13 amino acids. V lost 5 bases to trimming and J lost 9 bases; unmatched junction nucleotides: 9. Looked up from germline, CDR1 is SGHNT and CDR2 is YENEEA. CDR3 nucleotides: TGTGCCAGCAGCCCGAGGACAGGAGCGGCCCAGTACTTC. Translating gives CASSPRTGAAQYF.

The rearrangement joins TRBV9 to TRBJ1-1, with a tentative D call TRBD1 (6 bases). V was shortened by 2 bases and J by 0 bases, with 20 bases between the two germline ends. The CDR3 totals 18 residues. CDR1 SGDLS and CDR2 YYNGEE come from the germline V gene. Here the CDR3 reads CASSVTGQSYPMNTEAFF. The CDR3 DNA reads as TGTGCCAGCAGCGTTACGGGACAATCTTATCCAATGAACACTGAAGCTTTCTTT.

V and J are TRBV19 and TRBJ1-4; no reliable D call. Germline values: CDR1 LNHDA, CDR2 SQIVND (reference sequence). Trimming shortened V by 5 bases and J by 1 base, and 14 bases separated the two germline ends. The CDR3 covers 16 residues. CDR3 protein: CASSGARGVTNEKLFF. As DNA, the CDR3 is TGTGCCAGTAGTGGAGCCCGGGGTGTAACTAATGAAAAACTGTTTTTT.

J is TRBJ1-5 and V is TRBV5-1, with D hard to call. The CDR3 runs 17 residues. Germline V gene sequence: CDR1 SGHRS, CDR2 YFSETQ. V shed 4 bases and J shed 0 bases, with 17 bases lying between them. The CDR3 region has the DNA TGCGCCAGCAGCCTGGGCCAGCTGACGGATAGCAATCAGCCCCAGCATTTT. It yields the protein CASSLGQLTDSNQPQHF.

J is TRBJ1-2 and V is TRBV7-9; 9 bases match TRBD1. The CDR3 has 14 amino acids. Looked up from germline, CDR1 is SEHNR and CDR2 is FQNEAQ (reference sequence). Trimming took 5 bases from V and 7 from J; bases not matched to a gene: 8. Here the CDR3 DNA reads TGTGCCAGCAGCCGATTGGGACAGGGTAGTGGCTACACCTTC. Translation gives CASSRLGQGSGYTF.